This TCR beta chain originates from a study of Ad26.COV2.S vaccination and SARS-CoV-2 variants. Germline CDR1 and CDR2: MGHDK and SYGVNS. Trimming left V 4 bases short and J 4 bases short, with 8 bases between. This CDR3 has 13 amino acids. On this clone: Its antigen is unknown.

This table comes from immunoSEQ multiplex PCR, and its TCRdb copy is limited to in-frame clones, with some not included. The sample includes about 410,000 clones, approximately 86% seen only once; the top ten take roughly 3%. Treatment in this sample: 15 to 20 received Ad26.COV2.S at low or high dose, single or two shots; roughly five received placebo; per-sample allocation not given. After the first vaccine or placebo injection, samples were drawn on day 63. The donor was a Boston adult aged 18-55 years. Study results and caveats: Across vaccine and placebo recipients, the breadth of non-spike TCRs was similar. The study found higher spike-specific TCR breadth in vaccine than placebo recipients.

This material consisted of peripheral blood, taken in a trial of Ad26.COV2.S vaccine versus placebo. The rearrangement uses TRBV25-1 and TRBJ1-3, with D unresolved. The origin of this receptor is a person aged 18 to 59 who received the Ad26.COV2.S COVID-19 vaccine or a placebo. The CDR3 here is CASSVAPGNTIYF. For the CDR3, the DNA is TGTGCCAGCAGTGTAGCCCCAGGAAACACCATATATTTT.